This entry features one T cell receptor beta chain sequence. The antigen remains undetermined. This record comes from a study of T cells in Graves' hyperthyroidism and ophthalmopathy. Germline lookup yields CDR1 DFQATT and CDR2 SNEGSKA (reference sequence). The V gene end was trimmed by 3 bases and the J gene end by 6 bases; junction bases not matched to a gene: 9. This CDR3 comprises 15 residues. RNA transcripts served as the template for amplifying TCR beta CDR3 regions. The TCR CDR3 first-round RT-PCR relied on the HTBI primer set. TCRdb reanalysed the multiplex PCR reads using MiXCR and keeps one entry per CDR3 protein. The sample contains nearly 600,000 distinct CDR3 sequences, around 13% of which appear only once. Uncontrolled infection, other autoimmune disease, pregnancy or lactation excluded patients. This blood was taken when hyperthyroidism was first diagnosed, before any ophthalmopathy symptoms existed.

Study observations and caveats: In blood, most of the thyroid clonotypes expanded above 0.001 were also present.

V is TRBV20-1 and J is TRBJ2-3; TRBD2 matches at 10 bases. Sequencing was carried out using blood. This sequence was found in a woman in her 30s with Graves' hyperthyroidism that later progressed to Graves' ophthalmopathy. CDR3 region: CSARGASGSSDTQYF. In DNA, the CDR3 is TGCAGTGCTAGGGGTGCTAGCGGGAGTTCCGATACGCAGTATTTT.